This T cell receptor beta chain was profiled in a study of blood T cell repertoires in COVID-19. Overall study context: PBMCs, B-cell-depleted T cells, or T cells provided the cDNA or gDNA that made up the material.

Ages ranged from 18 to 89 years, with residence in fewer than 25 US areas. Original analysis: How many nucleated cells were present was estimated from reference gene primer amplification. Sequencing was performed with immunoSEQ multiplex PCR; in TCRdb, only in-frame clones are kept and a portion is missing. For V, J and clone size, that table is used; D and trimming come from the DNA. Among fewer than 250,000 clones, about four fifths were seen once, and the ten largest hold just under 9%. The ends lost 1 base at V and 3 bases at J; junction bases unmatched: 1. Germline loops: CDR1 SGHVS, CDR2 FQNEAQ. The CDR3 spans 15 residues.

Sample: PBMCs or T cells enriched from blood (not recorded which). The TCR comes from a woman in her forties or fifties with acute COVID-19. This rearrangement joins TRBV7-8 to TRBJ1-5, with 9 bases that match TRBD1. The CDR3 loop is CASSLGTGDNQPQHF. The CDR3 bases are TGTGCCAGCAGCTTAGGGACAGGGGACAATCAGCCCCAGCATTTT.